This entry features one T cell receptor (beta chain) sequence. Its antigen is as yet unknown. The PCR ran on 60 Vbeta and 13 Jbeta primers. Profiling relied on immunoSEQ multiplex PCR, and the TCRdb table lists in-frame clones only, not all of them. The sample shows approximately 70,000 clones, around 70% of them seen only once. This CDR3 is 16 amino acids long. Germline values: CDR1 SGHAT, CDR2 FQNNGV. Trimming pared 5 bases from V and 0 bases from J, leaving 15 bases between. These data are taken from a study of cytomegalovirus exposure and HLA in healthy donors. Regarding the study as a whole: Donors belonging to an Asian-associated ancestry cluster reportedly showed fewer N-insertions in productive TCRs than the approximately 670-donor mean, according to what a later analysis found. Prior analysis indicated that the majority of TCR beta V segments exhibited productivity approximately 87% or approximately 30% of the time. HLA alleles showed associations with some 17,000 TCR beta sequences in a later analysis, at a 0.05 false discovery rate.

This clonotype was sampled from a human donor in good health. Sequenced sample: PBMCs. The chain is built from TRBV11-2 and TRBJ2-3, with a weak D call TRBD2 (6 bases). The CDR3 DNA sequence: TGTGCCAGCAGCGACGGGAGCCCCCTTAGCACAGATACGCAGTATTTT. This gives the protein CASSDGSPLSTDTQYF. The variable domain in full, with the rest retrieved from reference TRBV11-2 and TRBJ2-3, is EAGVAQSPRYKIIEKRQSVAFWCNPISGHATLYWYQQILGQGPKLLIQFQNNGVVDDSQLPKDRFSAERLKGVDSTLKIQPAKLEDSAVYLCASSDGSPLSTDTQYFGPGTRLTVL.